The 23 T cell receptor beta chains below all came from one sample that was sequenced in a study of blood T cell repertoires in COVID-19 (dated by TCRdb to 2020 to 2022). The library was built by means of the immunoSEQ multiplex PCR assay. The clones in this table, taken by TCRdb from immuneACCESS, are in-frame only. Not every clone is retained; where verified, under half of the shortfall comes from an unresolved V gene, and the cause of the rest is unknown. Across this sample there are 31,000 or so clones, with around 83% seen only once. The ten largest make up around 7% of the sample. The sample comprised peripheral blood. The receptors were sampled from a human donor in a cohort sampled during active COVID-19.

This chain joins TRBV20-1 and TRBJ2-7, with TRBD1 matching over 8 bases. The CDR3 is 11 residues long. Germline assignment: CDR1 DFQATT and CDR2 SNEGSKA (reference sequence). V was clipped by 7 bases and J by 6 bases; unmatched bases: 5. The CDR3 loop reads CSVRTGPEQYF. Here the CDR3 DNA reads TGCAGTGTCCGGACAGGGCCCGAGCAGTACTTC.

The chain uses TRBV4-1 and TRBJ1-2; 8 bases align to TRBD1. In germline, CDR1 is MGHRA, CDR2 YSYEKL. The length of the CDR3 is 14 residues. With 0 bases clipped from V and 8 bases from J, the junction kept 5 bases outside the gene matches. The CDR3 nucleotides are TGCGCCAGCAGCCAAGACCCCAGGGGGCACGGCTACACCTTC. This sequence encodes CASSQDPRGHGYTF.

This sequence joins TRBV12-3 or TRBV12-4 and TRBJ2-1, with unresolved D. Trimming stripped 6 bases from V and 7 bases from J, with 10 bases between. The CDR3 totals 12 residues. CDR3 in DNA: TGTGCCAGCAGCCCCTTCGGGAATGAGCAGTTCTTC. Protein sequence: CASSPFGNEQFF.

This sequence joins TRBV5-1 and TRBJ2-1; 10 bases fit TRBD1. Germline CDR1 is SGHRS and CDR2 is YFSETQ. With 4 bases clipped from V and 1 base from J, the junction kept 2 bases outside the gene matches. The CDR3 totals 15 residues. The CDR3, as DNA: TGCGCCAGCAGCCAGGGACAGGGGTCCTACAATGAGCAGTTCTTC. Translated, it gives CASSQGQGSYNEQFF. The full variable domain, with the rest looked up from reference TRBV5-1 and TRBJ2-1, is KAGVTQTPRYLIKTRGQQVTLSCSPISGHRSVSWYQQTPGQGLQFLFEYFSETQRNKGNFPGRFSGRQFSNSRSEMNVSTLELGDSALYLCASSQGQGSYNEQFFGPGTRLTVL.

The V call is TRBV2, the J call TRBJ2-7, with 8 nucleotides matching TRBD1. The V gene's germline CDR1 is SNHLY and CDR2 FYNNEI. V trimming: 5 bases; J trimming: 4 bases; junction bases outside the gene matches: 7. The CDR3 has 14 amino acids. For the CDR3, the DNA is TGTGCCAGCAGTATCACAGGGGGGATTTACGAGCAGTACTTC. Encoded protein: CASSITGGIYEQYF.

The chain carries TRBV7-6 and TRBJ1-1; 7 nucleotides agree with TRBD1. This CDR3 has 15 residues. Germline CDR1 reads SGHVS; CDR2 reads FNYEAQ. Losses at the gene ends were 5 bases for V and 4 bases for J; bases not matched to a gene: 10. The DNA of the CDR3 is TGTGCCAGCAGCCCCCTGACAGGGTCGGTCACTGAAGCTTTCTTT. Translation: CASSPLTGSVTEAFF.

This sequence joins TRBV9 and TRBJ2-5; no clear D. V lost 3 bases and J 4 bases, leaving 13 bases between the germline ends. The CDR3 spans 14 residues. The germline CDR1 and CDR2 sequences are SGDLS and YYNGEE. CDR3 nucleotides: TGTGCCAGCAGCGATAGCAACCCTAGAGAGACCCAGTACTTC. It translates to CASSDSNPRETQYF.

The V call is TRBV28, the J call TRBJ2-7; 12 bases agree with TRBD1. Unmatched junction bases numbered 6, after V lost 5 bases and J lost 4 bases. The germline V gene has CDR1 MDHEN and CDR2 SYDVKM. This CDR3 contains 15 residues. Here the CDR3 reads CASSQEGQGAYEQYF. The CDR3, as DNA: TGTGCCAGCAGTCAGGAGGGACAGGGGGCGTACGAGCAGTACTTC.

The chain uses TRBV27 and TRBJ1-3; the match to TRBD1 covers 7 bases. The length of the CDR3 is 13 residues. Germline V CDR1 and CDR2: MNHEY, SMNVEV (reference sequence). V gave up 3 bases and J gave up 4 bases; unmatched junction bases: 0. The CDR3 DNA follows: TGTGCCAGCAGTTTGGACAGGGGAAACACCATATATTTT. Translating gives CASSLDRGNTIYF.

The V gene is TRBV28, the J gene TRBJ2-1, with TRBD1 identical over 8 bases. V trimming: 4 bases; J trimming: 0 bases; junction bases outside the gene matches: 14. The CDR3 totals 19 residues. In germline, CDR1 is MDHEN, CDR2 SYDVKM. The CDR3 DNA reads as TGTGCCAGCAGTTCAACCTCCGGACAGGGACCTACCTCCTACAATGAGCAGTTCTTC. This encodes CASSSTSGQGPTSYNEQFF.

The chain combines TRBV6-1 with TRBJ2-2; a possible D gene is TRBD2 (6 bases). V lost 3 bases, J lost 6 bases, and 8 bases lay in between. Germline CDR1 reads MNHNS; CDR2 reads SASEGT. This CDR3 region has 13 residues. The CDR3 loop is CASSEDYAGELFF. In DNA form, the CDR3 reads TGTGCCAGCAGTGAGGACTACGCCGGGGAGCTGTTTTTT.

This clone has only one observation. The CDR3 DNA sequence: TGTGCCAGTAGTATCGGCAGGGTCGGGGAGCTGTTTTTT. This codes for CASSIGRVGELFF. The chain employs TRBV19 and TRBJ2-2; D is possibly TRBD1 (5 bases). V was pared by 3 bases and J by 7 bases, with 9 bases between. The CDR3 extends over 13 amino acids. Germline values: CDR1 LNHDA, CDR2 SQIVND (reference sequence).

In this sample, this clone turned up once. The chain has TRBV12-3 or TRBV12-4 and TRBJ2-3; D ambiguous. The CDR3 extends over 12 amino acids. Between the trimmed V and J ends, which lost 3 bases and 5 bases, there was a span of 6 bases. CDR3 loop: CASSFKIDTQYF. The CDR3 DNA is TGTGCCAGCAGTTTTAAAATAGATACGCAGTATTTT.

The CDR3 DNA reads as TGTGCCAGCAGCCGGGGCGGGGGGAATGAAAAACTGTTTTTT. It codes for CASSRGGGNEKLFF. This chain uses TRBV11-2 with TRBJ1-4; TRBD1 is a possible D gene (5 bases). The CDR3 length is 14 residues. Trimming left V 5 bases short and J 5 bases short, with 12 bases between. Germline-derived CDR1 and CDR2 are SGHAT and FQNNGV.

J is TRBJ2-3 and V is TRBV7-9; 8 bases agree with TRBD2. The CDR3 contains 14 residues. In germline, CDR1 is SEHNR, CDR2 FQNEAQ (reference sequence). Trimming at V came to 2 bases and at J to 6 bases, leaving 4 bases not matched to a gene. This CDR3 reads CASSLSGGADTQYF. In DNA form, the CDR3 reads TGTGCCAGCAGCTTAAGCGGGGGCGCGGATACGCAGTATTTT. Combining the CDR3 with reference TRBV7-9 and TRBJ2-3 gives the whole variable domain DTGVSQNPRHKITKRGQNVTFRCDPISEHNRLYWYRQTLGQGPEFLTYFQNEAQLEKSRLLSDRFSAERPKGSFSTLEIQRTEQGDSAMYLCASSLSGGADTQYFGPGTRLTVL.

V is TRBV4-1 and J is TRBJ2-7, with D possibly being TRBD1 (5 bases). The V end lost 4 bases, the J end lost 0 bases, and 16 bases lay between the germline ends. Germline V gene sequence: CDR1 MGHRA, CDR2 YSYEKL. The CDR3 runs 16 residues. CDR3: CASSPIPTVHSYEQYF. The CDR3 nucleotides read TGCGCCAGCAGCCCGATTCCGACAGTCCACTCCTACGAGCAGTACTTC.

The V gene is TRBV28, the J gene TRBJ2-7, with TRBD2 matching over 8 bases. The CDR3 spans 18 residues. The germline V gene encodes CDR1 MDHEN and CDR2 SYDVKM. The ends lost 2 bases at V and 4 bases at J; junction bases unmatched: 16. The CDR3 is CASSLSGSGRTSGYEQYF. The CDR3 DNA sequence: TGTGCCAGCAGTTTAAGTGGGAGCGGGAGAACCTCAGGGTACGAGCAGTACTTC.

This sequence joins TRBV5-1 and TRBJ2-2, with 15 bases identical to TRBD2. Trimming at V came to 6 bases and at J to 1 base, leaving 4 bases not matched to a gene. CDR1 and CDR2 (germline): SGHRS, YFSETQ. The CDR3 runs 17 residues. The CDR3 sequence is CASNPGLAGGNTGELFF. The CDR3 DNA reads TGCGCCAGCAATCCGGGACTAGCGGGGGGGAACACCGGGGAGCTGTTTTTT.

The chain recombines TRBV6-5 with TRBJ1-6; D is ambiguous. V gave up 6 bases and J gave up 13 bases, with 22 bases separating them. The CDR3 contains 15 residues. Germline loops: CDR1 MNHEY, CDR2 SVGAGI. CDR3: CASRQPFDWSGPLHF. In DNA form, the CDR3 reads TGTGCCAGCAGGCAACCCTTCGACTGGTCTGGTCCCCTCCACTTT.

The gene calls are TRBV28 and TRBJ2-2, with 10 bases identical to TRBD1. This CDR3 region has 14 residues. The ends lost 6 bases at V and 4 bases at J; junction bases unmatched: 2. CDR1 is MDHEN, CDR2 SYDVKM, per germline. In DNA, the CDR3 is TGTGCCAGCAGGGGACAGGGGACCACCGGGGAGCTGTTTTTT. It is translated as CASRGQGTTGELFF.

V usage is TRBV11-3 and J usage is TRBJ2-2; 8 nucleotides line up with TRBD1. CDR3 size: 15 residues. The trim removed 2 bases at V and 7 bases at J, leaving 6 bases unmatched. Germline V gives CDR1 SGHNT, CDR2 YENEEA. This CDR3 is CASSLIGQGVGELFF. The CDR3 DNA sequence: TGTGCCAGCAGCTTAATAGGACAGGGCGTCGGGGAGCTGTTTTTT.

The sample holds one count of this clone. CDR3 residues: CASSKAGGGSPLHF. The CDR3, as DNA: TGTGCCAGCAGCAAAGCAGGGGGCGGTTCACCCCTCCACTTT. The V and J genes are TRBV6-6 and TRBJ1-6, with 8 bases matching TRBD1. CDR3 size: 14 residues. Losses at the gene ends were 6 bases for V and 9 bases for J; bases not matched to a gene: 7. Germline V CDR1 and CDR2: MNHNY, SVGAGI (reference sequence).

CDR3 protein: CASSGASGRKTGELFF. CDR3 bases: TGCGCCAGCAGCGGGGCTAGCGGGAGAAAAACCGGGGAGCTGTTTTTT. The V gene is TRBV5-1, the J gene TRBJ2-2; 10 bases are shared with TRBD2. V shed 4 bases, J shed 5 bases, and the junction held 8 bases outside the gene matches. This CDR3 spans 16 amino acids. Germline-derived CDR1 and CDR2 are SGHRS and YFSETQ.